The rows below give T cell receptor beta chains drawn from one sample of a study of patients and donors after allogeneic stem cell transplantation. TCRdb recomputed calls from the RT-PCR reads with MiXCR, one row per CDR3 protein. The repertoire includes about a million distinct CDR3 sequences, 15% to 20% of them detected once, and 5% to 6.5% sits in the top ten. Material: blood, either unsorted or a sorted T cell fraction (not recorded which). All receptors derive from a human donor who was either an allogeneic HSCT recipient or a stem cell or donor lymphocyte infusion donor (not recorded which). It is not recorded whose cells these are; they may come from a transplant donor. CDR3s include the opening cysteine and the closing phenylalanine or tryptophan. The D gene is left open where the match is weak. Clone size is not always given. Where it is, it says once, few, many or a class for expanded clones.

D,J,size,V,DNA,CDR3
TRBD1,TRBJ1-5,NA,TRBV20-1,TGCAGTGCTAGAGATCCTACAGGGGGCCTCAGCAATCAGCCCCAGCATTTT,CSARDPTGGLSNQPQHF
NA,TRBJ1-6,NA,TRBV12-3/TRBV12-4,TGTGCCAGCAGCCGGGGACAAGGAGAAAATTCACCCCTCCACTTT,CASSRGQGENSPLHF
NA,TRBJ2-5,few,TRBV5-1,TGCGCCAGCAGCTGGGGGCCGGGGGAAGAGACCCAGTACTTC,CASSWGPGEETQYF
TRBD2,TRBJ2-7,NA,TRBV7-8,TGTGCCAGCAGGGGACTAGCGGGAACCTACGAGCAGTACTTC,CASRGLAGTYEQYF
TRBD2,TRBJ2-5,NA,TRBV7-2,TGTGCCAGCAGCTTAGAGGTAGCGGGAGGACAAGAGACCCAGTACTTC,CASSLEVAGGQETQYF
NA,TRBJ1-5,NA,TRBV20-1,TGCAGTGCTTCGGTAAATCAGCCCCAGCATTTT,CSASVNQPQHF
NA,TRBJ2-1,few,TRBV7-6,TGTGCCAGCAGAAACCCGGGATCCGACCCCCATGAGCAGTTCTTC,CASRNPGSDPHEQFF
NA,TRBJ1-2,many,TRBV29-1,TGCAGCGTAGCGGGACGGGCCGTTGGCTACACCTTC,CSVAGRAVGYTF
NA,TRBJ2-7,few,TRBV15,TGTGCCACCAGCAGACCGGGACGGACCTACGAGCAGTACTTC,CATSRPGRTYEQYF
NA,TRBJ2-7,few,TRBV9,TGTGCCAGCAGCGTAGGCCCAAGCTCCTACGAGCAGTACTTC,CASSVGPSSYEQYF
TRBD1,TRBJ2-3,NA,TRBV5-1,TGCGCCAGCAGCTCTCCGCCGGGACAGGGATACACAGATACGCAGTATTTT,CASSSPPGQGYTDTQYF
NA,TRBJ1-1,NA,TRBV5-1,TGTGCCAGCAGCTTACGAGGCGGATTGAACACTGAAGCTTTCTTT,CASSLRGGLNTEAFF
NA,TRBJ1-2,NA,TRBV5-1,TGCGCCAGCAGCGGCGACATGCGGCAAAACTATGGCTACACCTTC,CASSGDMRQNYGYTF
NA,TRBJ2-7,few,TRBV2,TGTGCCGTTAGCAGGGAATCCTACGAGCAGTACTTC,CAVSRESYEQYF
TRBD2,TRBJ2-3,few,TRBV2,TGTGCCAGCTCGGTGTTTAGCGGGGGTACTAGCACAGATACGCAGTATTTT,CASSVFSGGTSTDTQYF
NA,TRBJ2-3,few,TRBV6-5,TGTGCCAGCAGGGCTACATCAGATACGCAGTATTTT,CASRATSDTQYF
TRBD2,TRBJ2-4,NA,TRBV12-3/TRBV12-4,TGTGCCAGCAGTCCCCGGACTAGCGTTATGAACGTGTCCAAAAACATTCAGTACTTC,CASSPRTSVMNVSKNIQYF
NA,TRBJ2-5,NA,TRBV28,TGTGCCGTAAGGGGCAGGTTCACGCTAGAGACCCAGTACTTC,CAVRGRFTLETQYF
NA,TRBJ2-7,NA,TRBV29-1,TGCAGCGTTGAAGAAGGGCGGAGCTCCTACGAGCAGTACTTC,CSVEEGRSSYEQYF
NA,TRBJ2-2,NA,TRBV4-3,TGCGCCAGCAGCCAAGATAACGGGAAGGGGACCGGGGAGCTGTTTTTT,CASSQDNGKGTGELFF
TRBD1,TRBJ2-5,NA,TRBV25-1,TGTGCCAGCAGTGAGAACCTTTTGGGCAGGGGGCCTAGGGAGACCCAGTACTTC,CASSENLLGRGPRETQYF
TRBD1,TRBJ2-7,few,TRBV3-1,TGTGCCAGCAGCCAAGGACAGGGGCGCTCCTACGAGCAGTACTTC,CASSQGQGRSYEQYF
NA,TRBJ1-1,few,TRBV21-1,TGTGCCAGCAGCGCGCGAACGGGGACAGGGACCAACACTGAAGCTTTCTTT,CASSARTGTGTNTEAFF